This TCR beta chain appears in the sequencing data of a study of cytomegalovirus exposure and HLA in healthy donors. PCR employed 60 Vbeta and 13 Jbeta primers. Data came from immunoSEQ multiplex PCR; TCRdb stores just in-frame clones and leaves some out. The sample shows fewer than 90,000 clones, around four fifths of them seen only once. Broader study findings: Most CMV-associated TCR beta chains were later found to appear HLA-restricted. In an earlier analysis, in under 700 donors, most V segments appeared productive either ~87% or ~30% of the time. When a later analysis compared HLA-associated TCR beta chains with equally common others, the HLA-associated chains turned out to be more clonally expanded and to have lower generation probabilities. Being indistinguishable, some V segments were excluded, TRBV6-2 and TRBV6-3 among them.

This CDR3 has 16 amino acids. The germline V gene has CDR1 SGHDT and CDR2 YYEEEE. The V end lost 2 bases, the J end lost 3 bases, and 18 bases lay between the germline ends. As for this clone: As yet, its antigen is unknown.

The chain is built from TRBV5-6 and TRBJ2-7; TRBD2 might be the D (6 bases). This clonotype originated in a male donor in good health and CMV-seropositive. Sequencing used PBMCs. In nucleotides, the CDR3 is TGTGCCAGCAGCTTAGTGATCGGGAGCGATCTCTACGAGCAGTACTTC. It specifies CASSLVIGSDLYEQYF.